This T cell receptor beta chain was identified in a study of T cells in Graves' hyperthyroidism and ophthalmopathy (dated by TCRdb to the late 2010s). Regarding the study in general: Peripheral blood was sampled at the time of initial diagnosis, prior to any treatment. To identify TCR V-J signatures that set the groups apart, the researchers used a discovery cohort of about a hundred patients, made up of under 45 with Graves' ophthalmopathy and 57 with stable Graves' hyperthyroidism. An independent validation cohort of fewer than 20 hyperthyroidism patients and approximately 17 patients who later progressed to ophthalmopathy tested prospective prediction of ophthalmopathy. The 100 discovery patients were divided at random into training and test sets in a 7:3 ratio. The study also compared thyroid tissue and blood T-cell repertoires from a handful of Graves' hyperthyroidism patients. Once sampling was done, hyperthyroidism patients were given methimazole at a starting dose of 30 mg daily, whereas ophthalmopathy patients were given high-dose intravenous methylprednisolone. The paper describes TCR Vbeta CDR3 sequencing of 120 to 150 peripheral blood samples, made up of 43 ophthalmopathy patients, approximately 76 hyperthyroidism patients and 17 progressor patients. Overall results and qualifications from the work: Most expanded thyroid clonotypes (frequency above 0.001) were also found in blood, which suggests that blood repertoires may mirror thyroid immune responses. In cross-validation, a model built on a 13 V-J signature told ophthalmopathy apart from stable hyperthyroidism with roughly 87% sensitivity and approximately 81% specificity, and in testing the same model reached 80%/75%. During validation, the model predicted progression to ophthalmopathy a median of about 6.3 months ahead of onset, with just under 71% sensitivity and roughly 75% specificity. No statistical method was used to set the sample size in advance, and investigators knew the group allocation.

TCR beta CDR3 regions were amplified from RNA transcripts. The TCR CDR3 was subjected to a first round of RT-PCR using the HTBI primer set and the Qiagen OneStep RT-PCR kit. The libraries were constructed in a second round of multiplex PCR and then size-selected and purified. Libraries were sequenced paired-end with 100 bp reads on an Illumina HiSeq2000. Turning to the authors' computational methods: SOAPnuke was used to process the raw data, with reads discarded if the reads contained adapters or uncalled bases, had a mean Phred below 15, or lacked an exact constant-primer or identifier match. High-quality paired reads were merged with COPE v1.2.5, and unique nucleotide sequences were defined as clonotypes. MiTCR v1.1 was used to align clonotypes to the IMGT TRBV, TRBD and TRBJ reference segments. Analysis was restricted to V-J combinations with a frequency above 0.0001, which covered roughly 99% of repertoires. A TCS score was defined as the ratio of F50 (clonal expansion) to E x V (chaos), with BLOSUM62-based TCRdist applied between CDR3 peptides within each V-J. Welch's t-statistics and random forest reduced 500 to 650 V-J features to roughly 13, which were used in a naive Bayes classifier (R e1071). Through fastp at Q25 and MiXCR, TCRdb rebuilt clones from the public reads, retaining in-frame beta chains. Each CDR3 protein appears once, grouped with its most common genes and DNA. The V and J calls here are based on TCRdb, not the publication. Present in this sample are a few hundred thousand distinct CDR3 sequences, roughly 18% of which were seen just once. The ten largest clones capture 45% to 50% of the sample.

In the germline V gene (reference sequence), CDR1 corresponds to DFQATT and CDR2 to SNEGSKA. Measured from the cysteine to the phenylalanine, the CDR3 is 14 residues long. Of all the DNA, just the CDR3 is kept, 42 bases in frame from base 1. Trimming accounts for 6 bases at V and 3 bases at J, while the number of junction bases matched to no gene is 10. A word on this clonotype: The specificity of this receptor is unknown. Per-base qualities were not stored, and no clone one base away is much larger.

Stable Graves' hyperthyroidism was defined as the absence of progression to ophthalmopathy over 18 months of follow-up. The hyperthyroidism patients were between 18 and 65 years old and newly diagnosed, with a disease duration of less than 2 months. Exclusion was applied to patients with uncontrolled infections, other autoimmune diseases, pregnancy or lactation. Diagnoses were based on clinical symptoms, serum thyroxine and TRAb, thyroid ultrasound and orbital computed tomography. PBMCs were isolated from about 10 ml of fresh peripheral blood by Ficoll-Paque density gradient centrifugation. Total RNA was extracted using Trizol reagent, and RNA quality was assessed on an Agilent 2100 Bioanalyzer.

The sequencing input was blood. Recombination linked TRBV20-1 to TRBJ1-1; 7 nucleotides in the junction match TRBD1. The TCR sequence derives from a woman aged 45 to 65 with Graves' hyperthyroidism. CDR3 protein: CSASPTGKYTEAFF. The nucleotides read TGCAGTGCGAGTCCGACAGGGAAGTACACTGAAGCTTTCTTT.